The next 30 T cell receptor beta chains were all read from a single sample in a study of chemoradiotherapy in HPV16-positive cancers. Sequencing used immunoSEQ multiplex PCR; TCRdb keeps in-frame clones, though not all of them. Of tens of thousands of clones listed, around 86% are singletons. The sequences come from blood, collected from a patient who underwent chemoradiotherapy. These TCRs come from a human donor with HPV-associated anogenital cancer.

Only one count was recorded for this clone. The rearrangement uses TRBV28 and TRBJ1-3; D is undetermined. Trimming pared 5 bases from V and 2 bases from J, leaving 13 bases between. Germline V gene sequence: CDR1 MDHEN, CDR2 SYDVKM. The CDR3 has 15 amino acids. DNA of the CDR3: TGTGCCAGCAGTGGCCCGTTTTCGCCTGGAAACACCATATATTTT. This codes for CASSGPFSPGNTIYF.

The CDR3 bases are TGTGCCAGCATCCTAGCGGGGGCAGAGACCCAGTACTTC. It is translated as CASILAGAETQYF. This sequence joins TRBV5-6 and TRBJ2-5, with TRBD2 identical over 10 bases. V was clipped by 6 bases and J by 4 bases; unmatched bases: 3. This CDR3 contains 13 residues. Germline V lookup: CDR1 SGHDT, CDR2 YYEEEE.

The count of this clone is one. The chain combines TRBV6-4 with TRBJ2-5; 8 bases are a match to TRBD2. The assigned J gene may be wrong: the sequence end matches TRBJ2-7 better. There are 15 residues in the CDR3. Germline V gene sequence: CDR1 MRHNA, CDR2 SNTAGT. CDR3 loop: CASSPETSDSYEQYF. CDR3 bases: TGTGCCAGCAGTCCCGAGACTAGCGACTCCTACGAGCAGTACTTC.

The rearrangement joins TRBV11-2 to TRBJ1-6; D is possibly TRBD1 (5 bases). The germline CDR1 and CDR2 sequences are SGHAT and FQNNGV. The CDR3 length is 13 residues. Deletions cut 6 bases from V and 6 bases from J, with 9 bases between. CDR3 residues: CASSEGANSPLHF. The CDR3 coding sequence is TGTGCCAGCAGTGAAGGGGCTAATTCACCCCTCCACTTT. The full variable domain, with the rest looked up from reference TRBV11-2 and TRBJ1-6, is EAGVAQSPRYKIIEKRQSVAFWCNPISGHATLYWYQQILGQGPKLLIQFQNNGVVDDSQLPKDRFSAERLKGVDSTLKIQPAKLEDSAVYLCASSEGANSPLHFGNGTRLTVT.

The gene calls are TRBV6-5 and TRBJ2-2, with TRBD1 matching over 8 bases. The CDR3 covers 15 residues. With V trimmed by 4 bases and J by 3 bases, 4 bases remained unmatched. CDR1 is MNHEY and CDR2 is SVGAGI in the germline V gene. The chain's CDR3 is CASSLDRAYTGELFF. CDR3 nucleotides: TGTGCCAGCAGTTTGGACAGGGCGTACACCGGGGAGCTGTTTTTT.

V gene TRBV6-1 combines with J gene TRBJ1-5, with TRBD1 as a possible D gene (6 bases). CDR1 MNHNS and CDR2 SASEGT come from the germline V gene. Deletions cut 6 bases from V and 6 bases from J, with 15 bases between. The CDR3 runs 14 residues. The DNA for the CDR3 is TGTGCCAGCAGGCTAAAGGGGGGTCCTCAGCCCCAGCATTTT. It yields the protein CASRLKGGPQPQHF.

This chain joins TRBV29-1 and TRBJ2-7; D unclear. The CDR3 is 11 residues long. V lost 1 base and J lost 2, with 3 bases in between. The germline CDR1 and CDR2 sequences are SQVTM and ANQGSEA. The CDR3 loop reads CSVEGTYEQYF. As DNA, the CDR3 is TGCAGCGTTGAAGGTACCTACGAGCAGTACTTC.

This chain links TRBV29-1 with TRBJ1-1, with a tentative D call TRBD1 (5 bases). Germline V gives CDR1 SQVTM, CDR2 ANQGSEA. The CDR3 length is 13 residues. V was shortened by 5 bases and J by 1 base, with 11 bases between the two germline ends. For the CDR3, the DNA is TGCAGCGTTACAGCCGGGGGGAACACTGAAGCTTTCTTT. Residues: CSVTAGGNTEAFF.

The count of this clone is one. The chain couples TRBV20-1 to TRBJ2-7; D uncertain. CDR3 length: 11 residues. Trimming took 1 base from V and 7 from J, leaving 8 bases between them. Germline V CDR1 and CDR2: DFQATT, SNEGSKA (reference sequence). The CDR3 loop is CSARVSGEQYF. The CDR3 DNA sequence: TGCAGTGCTAGAGTATCGGGTGAGCAGTACTTC.

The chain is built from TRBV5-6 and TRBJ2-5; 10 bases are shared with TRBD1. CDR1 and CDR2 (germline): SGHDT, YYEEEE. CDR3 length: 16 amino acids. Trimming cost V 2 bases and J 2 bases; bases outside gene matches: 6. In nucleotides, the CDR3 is TGTGCCAGCAGCTTTGGAAGGACAGGGGGGCAAGAGACCCAGTACTTC. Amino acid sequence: CASSFGRTGGQETQYF.

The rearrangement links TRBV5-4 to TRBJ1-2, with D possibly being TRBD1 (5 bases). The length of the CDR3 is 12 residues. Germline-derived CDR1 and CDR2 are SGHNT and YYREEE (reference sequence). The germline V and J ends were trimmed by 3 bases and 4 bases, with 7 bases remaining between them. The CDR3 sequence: CASSSGVYGYTF. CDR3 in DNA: TGTGCCAGCAGCTCGGGGGTCTATGGCTACACCTTC. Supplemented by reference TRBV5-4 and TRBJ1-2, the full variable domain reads ETGVTQSPTHLIKTRGQQVTLRCSSQSGHNTVSWYQQALGQGPQFIFQYYREEENGRGNFPPRFSGLQFPNYSSELNVNALELDDSALYLCASSSGVYGYTFGSGTRLTVV.

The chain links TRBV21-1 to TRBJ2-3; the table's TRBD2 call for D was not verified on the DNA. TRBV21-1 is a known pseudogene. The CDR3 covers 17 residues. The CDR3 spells CASSFPGGPGGTDTQYF. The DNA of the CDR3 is TGTGCCAGCAGCTTCCCGGGTGGGCCGGGGGGCACAGATACGCAGTATTTT.

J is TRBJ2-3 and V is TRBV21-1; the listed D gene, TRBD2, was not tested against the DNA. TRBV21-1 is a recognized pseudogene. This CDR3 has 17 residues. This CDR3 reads CASSWGWLAGAGDTQYF. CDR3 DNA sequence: TGTGCCAGCAGCTGGGGGTGGCTAGCGGGAGCTGGAGATACGCAGTATTTT.

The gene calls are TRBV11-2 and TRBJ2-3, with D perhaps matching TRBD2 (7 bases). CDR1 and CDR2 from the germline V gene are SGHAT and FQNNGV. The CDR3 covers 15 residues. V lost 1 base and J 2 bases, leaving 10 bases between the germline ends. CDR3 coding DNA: TGTGCCAGCAGCTTAGGCGGGGGCCCCACAGATACGCAGTATTTT. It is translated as CASSLGGGPTDTQYF.

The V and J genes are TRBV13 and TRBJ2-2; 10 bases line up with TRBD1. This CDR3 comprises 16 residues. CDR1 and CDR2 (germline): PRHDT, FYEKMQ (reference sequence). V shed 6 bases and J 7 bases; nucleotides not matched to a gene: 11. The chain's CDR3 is CASRKTGTGESGELFF. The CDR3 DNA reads TGTGCCAGCAGGAAAACCGGGACAGGGGAAAGCGGGGAGCTGTTTTTT. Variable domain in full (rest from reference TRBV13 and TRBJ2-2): AAGVIQSPRHLIKEKRETATLKCYPIPRHDTVYWYQQGPGQDPQFLISFYEKMQSDKGSIPDRFSAQQFSDYHSELNMSSLELGDSALYFCASRKTGTGESGELFFGEGSRLTVL.

The CDR3 DNA is TGTGCCAGCAGGACAGGTGATCAAGAGACCCAGTACTTC. It yields the protein CASRTGDQETQYF. J is TRBJ2-5 and V is TRBV6-1; weak D call: TRBD1 (6 bases). Germline V gene data show CDR1 as MNHNS and CDR2 as SASEGT. There are 13 residues in the CDR3. Trimming removed 6 bases at V and 2 bases at J, with 10 bases between.

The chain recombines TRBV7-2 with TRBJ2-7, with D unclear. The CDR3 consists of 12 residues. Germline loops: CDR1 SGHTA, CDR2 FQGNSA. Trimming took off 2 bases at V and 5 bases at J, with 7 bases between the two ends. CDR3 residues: CASSLTGHEQYF. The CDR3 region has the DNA TGTGCCAGCAGCTTAACGGGCCACGAGCAGTACTTC.

The CDR3 nucleotides are TGCGCCAGCAGCTTGGCCGGGGGAGCTGAAGCTTTCTTT. Translating gives CASSLAGGAEAFF. The V call is TRBV5-1, the J call TRBJ1-1; D possibly corresponds to TRBD1 (5 bases). The CDR3 is 13 amino acids. Germline CDR1 is SGHRS and CDR2 is YFSETQ. V was clipped by 0 bases and J by 6 bases, with 9 bases between them.

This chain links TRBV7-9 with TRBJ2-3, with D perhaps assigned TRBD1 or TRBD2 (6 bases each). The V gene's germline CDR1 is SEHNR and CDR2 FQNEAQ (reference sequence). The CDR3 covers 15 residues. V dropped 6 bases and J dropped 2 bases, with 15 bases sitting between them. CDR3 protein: CASRAEGGFTDTQYF. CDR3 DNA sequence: TGTGCCAGCAGGGCAGAGGGGGGATTCACAGATACGCAGTATTTT.

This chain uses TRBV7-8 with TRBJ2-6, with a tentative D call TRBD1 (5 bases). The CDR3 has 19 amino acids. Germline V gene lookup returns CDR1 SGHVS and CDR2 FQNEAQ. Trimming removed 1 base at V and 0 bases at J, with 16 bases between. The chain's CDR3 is CASSLEAGRPFSGANVLTF. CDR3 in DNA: TGTGCCAGCAGCTTAGAAGCAGGGCGTCCCTTCTCTGGGGCCAACGTCCTGACTTTC.

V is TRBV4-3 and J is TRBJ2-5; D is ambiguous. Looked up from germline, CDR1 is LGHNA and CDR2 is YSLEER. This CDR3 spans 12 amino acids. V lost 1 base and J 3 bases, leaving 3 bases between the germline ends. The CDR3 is CASSQAKETQYF. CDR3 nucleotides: TGCGCCAGCAGCCAAGCCAAAGAGACCCAGTACTTC.

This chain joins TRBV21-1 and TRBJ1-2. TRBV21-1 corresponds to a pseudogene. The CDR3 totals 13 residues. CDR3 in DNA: TGTGCCAGCAGCAAAGTCACGTCCGGGGGCTACACCTTC. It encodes CASSKVTSGGYTF.

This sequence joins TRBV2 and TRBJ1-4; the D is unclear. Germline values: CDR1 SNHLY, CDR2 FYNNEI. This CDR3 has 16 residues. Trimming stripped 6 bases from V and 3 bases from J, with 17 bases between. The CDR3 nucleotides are TGTGCCAGCAGCCTACTCAGACGGTCCGCTAATGAAAAACTGTTTTTT. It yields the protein CASSLLRRSANEKLFF.

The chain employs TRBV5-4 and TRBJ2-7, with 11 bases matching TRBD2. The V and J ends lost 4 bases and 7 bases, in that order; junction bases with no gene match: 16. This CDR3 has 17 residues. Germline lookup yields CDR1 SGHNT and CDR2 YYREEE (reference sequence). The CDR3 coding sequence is TGTGCCAGCAGCCCGCCGACCCTAGCGGGGGGCCTAAAAGAGCAGTACTTC. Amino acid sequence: CASSPPTLAGGLKEQYF.

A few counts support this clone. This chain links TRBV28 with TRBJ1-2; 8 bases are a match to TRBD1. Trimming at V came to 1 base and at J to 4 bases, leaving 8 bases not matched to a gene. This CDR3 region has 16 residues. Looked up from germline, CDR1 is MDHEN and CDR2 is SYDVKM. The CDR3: CASSLFISGGGYGYTF. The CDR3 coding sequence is TGTGCCAGCAGTTTATTTATTTCAGGGGGCGGCTATGGCTACACCTTC.

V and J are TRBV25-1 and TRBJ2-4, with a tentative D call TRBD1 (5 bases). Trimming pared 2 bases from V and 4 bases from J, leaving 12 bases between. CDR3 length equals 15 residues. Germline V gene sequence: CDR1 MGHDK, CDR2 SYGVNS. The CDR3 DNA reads TGTGCCAGCAGTGAAGCCAGGGCCGATAAAAACATTCAGTACTTC. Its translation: CASSEARADKNIQYF.

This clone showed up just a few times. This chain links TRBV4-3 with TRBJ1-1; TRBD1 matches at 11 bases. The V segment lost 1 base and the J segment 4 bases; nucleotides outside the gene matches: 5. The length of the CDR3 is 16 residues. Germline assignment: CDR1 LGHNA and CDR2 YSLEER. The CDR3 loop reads CASSQAAGTGGTEAFF. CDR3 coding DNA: TGCGCCAGCAGCCAAGCCGCCGGGACAGGGGGCACTGAAGCTTTCTTT.

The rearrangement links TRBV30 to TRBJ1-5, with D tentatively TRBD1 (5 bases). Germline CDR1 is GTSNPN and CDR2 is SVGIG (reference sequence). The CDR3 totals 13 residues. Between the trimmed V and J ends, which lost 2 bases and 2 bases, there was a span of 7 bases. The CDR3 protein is CAWSSRGNQPQHF. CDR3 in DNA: TGTGCCTGGAGTTCCAGGGGCAATCAGCCCCAGCATTTT.

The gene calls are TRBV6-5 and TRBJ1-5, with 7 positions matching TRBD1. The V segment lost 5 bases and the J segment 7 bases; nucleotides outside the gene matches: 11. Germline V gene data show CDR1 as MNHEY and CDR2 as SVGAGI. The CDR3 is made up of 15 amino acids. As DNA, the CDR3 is TGTGCCAGCAGTATGGGATCAGGGGGAGGCCAGCCCCAGCATTTT. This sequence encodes CASSMGSGGGQPQHF.

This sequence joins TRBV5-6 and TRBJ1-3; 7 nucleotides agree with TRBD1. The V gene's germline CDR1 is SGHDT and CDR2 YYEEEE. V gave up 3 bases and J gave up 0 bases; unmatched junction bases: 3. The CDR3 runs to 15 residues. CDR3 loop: CASSWGQISGNTIYF. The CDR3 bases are TGTGCCAGCAGCTGGGGACAGATCTCTGGAAACACCATATATTTT.